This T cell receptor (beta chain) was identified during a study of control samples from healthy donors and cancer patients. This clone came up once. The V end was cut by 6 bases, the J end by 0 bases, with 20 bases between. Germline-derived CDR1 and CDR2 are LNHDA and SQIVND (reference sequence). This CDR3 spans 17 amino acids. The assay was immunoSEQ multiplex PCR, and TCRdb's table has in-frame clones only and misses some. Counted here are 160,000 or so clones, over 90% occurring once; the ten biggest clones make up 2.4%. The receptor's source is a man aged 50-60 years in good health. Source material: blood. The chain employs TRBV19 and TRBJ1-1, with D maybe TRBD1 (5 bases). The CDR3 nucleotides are TGTGCCAGTAGCTTTCAGGGAAAGGGACGAATGAACACTGAAGCTTTCTTT. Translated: CASSFQGKGRMNTEAFF. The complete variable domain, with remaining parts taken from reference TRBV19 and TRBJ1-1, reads DGGITQSPKYLFRKEGQNVTLSCEQNLNHDAMYWYRQDPGQGLRLIYYSQIVNDFQKGDIAEGYSVSREKKESFPLTVTSAQKNPTAFYLCASSFQGKGRMNTEAFFGQGTRLTVV.